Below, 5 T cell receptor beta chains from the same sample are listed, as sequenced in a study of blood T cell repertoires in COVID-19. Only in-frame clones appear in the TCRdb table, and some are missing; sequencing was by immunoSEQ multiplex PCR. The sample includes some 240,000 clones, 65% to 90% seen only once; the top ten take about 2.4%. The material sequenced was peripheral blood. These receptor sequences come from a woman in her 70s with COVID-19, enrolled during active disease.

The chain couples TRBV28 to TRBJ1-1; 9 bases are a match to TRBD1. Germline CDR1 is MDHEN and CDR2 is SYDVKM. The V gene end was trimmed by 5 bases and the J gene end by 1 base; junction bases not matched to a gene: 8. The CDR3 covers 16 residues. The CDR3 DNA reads TGTGCCAGCAGTACCGGACAGGGGAGGAGGAACACTGAAGCTTTCTTT. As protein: CASSTGQGRRNTEAFF.

In DNA, the CDR3 is TGCAGCGTTGAACGCGGGCAGCGGCAGGGGGATACGCAGTATTTT. The encoded protein is CSVERGQRQGDTQYF. The chain uses TRBV29-1 and TRBJ2-3, with TRBD1 as a possible D gene (6 bases). V lost 2 bases and J 6 bases, leaving 18 bases between the germline ends. Germline V gives CDR1 SQVTM, CDR2 ANQGSEA. The CDR3 consists of 15 residues.

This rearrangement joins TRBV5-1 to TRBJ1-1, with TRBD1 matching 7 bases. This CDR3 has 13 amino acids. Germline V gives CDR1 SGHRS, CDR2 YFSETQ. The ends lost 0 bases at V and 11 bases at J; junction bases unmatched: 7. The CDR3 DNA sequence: TGCGCCAGCAGCTTGGATGTACAGGGGCTGGCTTTCTTT. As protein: CASSLDVQGLAFF. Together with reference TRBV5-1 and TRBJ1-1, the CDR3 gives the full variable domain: KAGVTQTPRYLIKTRGQQVTLSCSPISGHRSVSWYQQTPGQGLQFLFEYFSETQRNKGNFPGRFSGRQFSNSRSEMNVSTLELGDSALYLCASSLDVQGLAFFGQGTRLTVV.

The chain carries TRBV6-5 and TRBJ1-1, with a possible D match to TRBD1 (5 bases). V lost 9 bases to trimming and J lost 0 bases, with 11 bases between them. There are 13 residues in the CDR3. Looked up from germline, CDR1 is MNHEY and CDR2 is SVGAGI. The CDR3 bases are TGTGCCAGTGGGGGGAAGTTGAACACTGAAGCTTTCTTT. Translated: CASGGKLNTEAFF.

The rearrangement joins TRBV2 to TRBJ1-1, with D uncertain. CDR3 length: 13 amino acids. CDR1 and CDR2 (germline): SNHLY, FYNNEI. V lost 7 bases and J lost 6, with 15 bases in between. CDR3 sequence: CASNPPGYPEAFF. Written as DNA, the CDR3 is TGTGCCAGCAACCCCCCCGGGTACCCTGAAGCTTTCTTT.